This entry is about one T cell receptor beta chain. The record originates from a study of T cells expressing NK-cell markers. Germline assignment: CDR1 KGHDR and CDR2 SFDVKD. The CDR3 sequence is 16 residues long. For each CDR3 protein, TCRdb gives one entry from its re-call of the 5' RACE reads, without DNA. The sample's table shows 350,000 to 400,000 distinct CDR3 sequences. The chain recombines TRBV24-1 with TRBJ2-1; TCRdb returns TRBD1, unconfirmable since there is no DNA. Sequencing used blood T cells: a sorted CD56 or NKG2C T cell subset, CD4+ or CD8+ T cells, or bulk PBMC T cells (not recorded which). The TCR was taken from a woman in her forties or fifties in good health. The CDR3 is CATRGQAGEIYNEQFF.